A selection of T cell receptor beta chains follows, all from one sample in a study of regulatory T cells in long-lasting Graves disease. TCRdb reprocessed the multiplex PCR reads via MiXCR and lists one record per CDR3 protein. The sample lists about 540,000 distinct CDR3 sequences; roughly 14% were seen once. The sample was also reused in another study, on T cells in Graves' hyperthyroidism and ophthalmopathy.

The specimen comprised peripheral blood mononuclear cells (PBMCs), sampled at new diagnosis, from a patient treated with antithyroid drugs. These receptors were collected from a man aged 25-45 years with Graves disease. The CDR3 runs from the conserved cysteine through the conserved F or W. A D gene is named only where the DNA matches it firmly. Some rows mark clone size as missing; the rest say once, few, many or name a class of expanded clone.

j_call clone_size v_call d_call cdr3_nt cdr3_aa
TRBJ2-1 . TRBV7-8 TRBD2 TGTGCCAGCAGCTTAAAGTCCAGGGCTAGCGGGAGATTTACCGACAGCTCCTACAATGAGCAGTTCTTC CASSLKSRASGRFTDSSYNEQFF
TRBJ1-5 many TRBV12-5 . TGTGCTAGTGGCCAGCCGCAAGGGGTGGGGAATCAGCCCCAGCATTTT CASGQPQGVGNQPQHF
TRBJ1-3 . TRBV27 . TGTGCCAGCAGGGGGGGAGCTGGAAACACCATATATTTT CASRGGAGNTIYF
TRBJ2-2 few TRBV19 . TGTGCCAGTAGTAAGGGATTCCTAGGTGTCGGGGAGCTGTTTTTT CASSKGFLGVGELFF
TRBJ1-5 few TRBV24-1 . TGTGCCACCAGTGATTTGATCGGACTTCAGCCCCAGCATTTT CATSDLIGLQPQHF
TRBJ1-2 . TRBV7-9 . TGTGCCACCCAGAGGGTGATGACAGGCCATGGCTACACCTTC CATQRVMTGHGYTF
TRBJ1-1 . TRBV18 . TGTGCCAGCTCAACACGGGGGGGAGACACTGAAGCTTTCTTT CASSTRGGDTEAFF
TRBJ1-3 . TRBV6-1 . TGTGCCACAGGGACCTCTGGAAACACCATATATTTT CATGTSGNTIYF
TRBJ2-3 many TRBV20-1 TRBD1 TGCAGTGCTACTTTCCAGGGGGCAGGCACAGATACGCAGTATTTT CSATFQGAGTDTQYF
TRBJ1-2 . TRBV24-1 . TGTACCACCAGTGACATCTATGGCTACACCTTC CTTSDIYGYTF
TRBJ1-4 many TRBV20-1 . TGCAGTGCTAGTGCGGGTTCCCCTGAGAAACTGTTTTTT CSASAGSPEKLFF
TRBJ2-2 . TRBV12-3/TRBV12-4 TRBD2 TGTGCCAGCAGGACTAGCGGATCCTCTTCCGGGGAGCTGTTTTTT CASRTSGSSSGELFF
TRBJ2-7 many TRBV3-1 . TGTGCCAGCAGCCAATTCCCGGGACTCGTCTCCTACGAGCAGTACTTC CASSQFPGLVSYEQYF
TRBJ2-4 many TRBV2 TRBD2 TGTGCCAGCATGCTAGCGGATATCAAAAACATTCAGTACTTC CASMLADIKNIQYF
TRBJ2-1 . TRBV5-4 TRBD2 TGTGCCAGCAGTTTTAGCGGGTTCTACAATGAGCAGTTCTTC CASSFSGFYNEQFF
TRBJ1-2 . TRBV3-1 . TGTGCCAGCAGCCACCCCTGGGAGACCGGGGTTTCCTATGGCTACACCTTC CASSHPWETGVSYGYTF
TRBJ2-7 many TRBV5-1 . TGCGCCAGCAGCCCACCGGGACTGGTCTCCTACGAGCAGTACTTC CASSPPGLVSYEQYF
TRBJ2-1 many TRBV29-1 . TGCAGCGTTTTCTTGACCAGCGGTACAGGTACTAATGAGCAGTTCTTC CSVFLTSGTGTNEQFF
TRBJ2-3 few TRBV5-6 TRBD2 TGTGCCAGCAGCGAACGGGAGGGAGTGCGCACAGATACGCAGTATTTT CASSEREGVRTDTQYF
TRBJ1-1 few TRBV3-1 TRBD1 TGTGCCAGCAGCCCTGGGGACAGGGGGTTTGGTAGCACTGAAGCTTTCTTT CASSPGDRGFGSTEAFF
TRBJ1-4 few TRBV6-1 . TGTGCCAGCAGACGAGGAGGGGGGTGGGAAAAACTGTTTTTT CASRRGGGWEKLFF
TRBJ2-3 . TRBV4-1 TRBD2 TGCGCCAGCAGCCAAGACACTAGCGCTAGCACAGATACGCAGTATTTT CASSQDTSASTDTQYF
TRBJ1-5 few TRBV15 TRBD1 TGTGCCACCAGCAGTGGAGGGGGCGCATGGCAGCCCCAGCATTTT CATSSGGGAWQPQHF
TRBJ2-7 many TRBV24-1 TRBD2 TGTGCCACCATGGGGACTAGCGGGAGTTCCTACGAGCAGTACTTC CATMGTSGSSYEQYF
TRBJ1-4 many TRBV6-1 TRBD1 TGTGCCAGCAGTCACAGGGGGCTGGGTGAAAAACTGTTTTTT CASSHRGLGEKLFF
TRBJ2-3 many TRBV2 TRBD1 TGTGCCAGCAGTACCCGACAGGGGGAGACAGATACGCAGTATTTT CASSTRQGETDTQYF
TRBJ2-5 . TRBV29-1 . TGCAGCGTCCGTCATGGGGGCTTAGGAGAGACCCAGTACTTC CSVRHGGLGETQYF
TRBJ1-2 . TRBV18 TRBD1 TGTGCCAGCTCACCGGACAGGGAATATGGCTACACCTTC CASSPDREYGYTF
TRBJ1-3 many TRBV6-2/TRBV6-3 TRBD1 TGTGCCAGCACCACAGGGGCAGGATCTGGAAACACCATATATTTT CASTTGAGSGNTIYF